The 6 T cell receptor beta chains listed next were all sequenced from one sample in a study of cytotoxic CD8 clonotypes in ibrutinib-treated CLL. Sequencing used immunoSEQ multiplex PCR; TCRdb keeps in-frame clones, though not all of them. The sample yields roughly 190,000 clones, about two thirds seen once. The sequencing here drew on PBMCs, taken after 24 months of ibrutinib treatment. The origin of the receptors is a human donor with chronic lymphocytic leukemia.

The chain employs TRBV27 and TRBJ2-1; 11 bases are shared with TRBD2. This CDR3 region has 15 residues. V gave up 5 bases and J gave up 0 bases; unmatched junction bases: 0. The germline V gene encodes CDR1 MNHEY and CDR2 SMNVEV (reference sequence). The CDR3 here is CASSTSGSSYNEQFF. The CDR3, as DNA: TGTGCCAGCAGTACTAGCGGGAGCTCCTACAATGAGCAGTTCTTC.

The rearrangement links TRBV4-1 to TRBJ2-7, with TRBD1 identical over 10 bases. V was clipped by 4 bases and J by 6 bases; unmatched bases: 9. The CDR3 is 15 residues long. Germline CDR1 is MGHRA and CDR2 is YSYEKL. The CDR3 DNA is TGCGCCAGCAGCCCCGACCCGGGACAGGGGCTCGAGCAGTACTTC. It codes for CASSPDPGQGLEQYF.

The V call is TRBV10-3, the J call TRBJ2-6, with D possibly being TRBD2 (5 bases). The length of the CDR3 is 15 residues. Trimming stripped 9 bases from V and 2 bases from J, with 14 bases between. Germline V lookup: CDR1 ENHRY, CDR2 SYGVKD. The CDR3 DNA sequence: TGTGCCATGAGGGCCTCGTTAGCTGGGGCCAACGTCCTGACTTTC. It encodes CAMRASLAGANVLTF.

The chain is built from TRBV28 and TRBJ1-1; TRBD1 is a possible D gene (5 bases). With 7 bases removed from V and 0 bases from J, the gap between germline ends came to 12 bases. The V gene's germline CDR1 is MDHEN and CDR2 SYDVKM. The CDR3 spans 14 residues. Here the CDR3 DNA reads TGTGCCAGCATCTGGGGCAGATTGAACACTGAAGCTTTCTTT. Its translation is CASIWGRLNTEAFF. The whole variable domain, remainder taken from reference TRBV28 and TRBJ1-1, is DVKVTQSSRYLVKRTGEKVFLECVQDMDHENMFWYRQDPGLGLRLIYFSYDVKMKEKGDIPEGYSVSREKKERFSLILESASTNQTSMYLCASIWGRLNTEAFFGQGTRLTVV.

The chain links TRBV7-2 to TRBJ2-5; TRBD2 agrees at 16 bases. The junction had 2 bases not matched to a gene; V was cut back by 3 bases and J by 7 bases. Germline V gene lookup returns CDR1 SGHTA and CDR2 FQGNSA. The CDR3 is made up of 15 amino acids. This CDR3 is CASSFGTSGRVTQYF. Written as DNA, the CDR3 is TGTGCCAGCAGCTTCGGGACTAGCGGGAGGGTGACCCAGTACTTC.

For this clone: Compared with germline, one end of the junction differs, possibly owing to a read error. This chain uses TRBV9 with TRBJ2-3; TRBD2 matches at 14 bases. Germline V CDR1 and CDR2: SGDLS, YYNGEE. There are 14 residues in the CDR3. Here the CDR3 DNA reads TGTGCCAGCAGCCCCAGACTAGCGGGAGGGCTCCTGTCCTTT. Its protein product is CASSPRLAGGLLSF.